This record looks at one T cell receptor beta chain sequence and its context. The antigen is not known. One end of the junction varies from germline; a read error may be responsible. Heparinised blood was drawn once per donor, averaging around 120 mL. Each of the CD4+ naive, central memory, regulatory and stem cell-like memory populations was sorted via CD45RO/CCR7/CD25/CD127/CD95/CD27. The data are from a study of beta chain features in type 1 diabetes. Study-wide findings and caveats: The study found that naive, central memory and Treg TCRB repertoires appeared more similar in patients than in healthy donors.

Since all of the isolated RNA was reverse transcribed, expressed TCRB transcripts were what got sequenced. The assay was immunoSEQ multiplex PCR, and TCRdb's table has in-frame clones only and misses some. The sample carries roughly 400,000 clones, more than 13% recorded once. The receptor comes from a woman younger than 30 in good health. The specimen sequenced was naive CD4+ T cells from blood.

CDR3 loop: CSVEIVPRYNGQFF. For the CDR3, the DNA is TGCAGCGTTGAAATTGTCCCGCGGTACAATGGGCAGTTCTTC. The V and J genes are TRBV29-1 and TRBJ2-1; D remains ambiguous. The CDR3 spans 14 residues. Per germline, CDR1 SQVTM and CDR2 ANQGSEA.